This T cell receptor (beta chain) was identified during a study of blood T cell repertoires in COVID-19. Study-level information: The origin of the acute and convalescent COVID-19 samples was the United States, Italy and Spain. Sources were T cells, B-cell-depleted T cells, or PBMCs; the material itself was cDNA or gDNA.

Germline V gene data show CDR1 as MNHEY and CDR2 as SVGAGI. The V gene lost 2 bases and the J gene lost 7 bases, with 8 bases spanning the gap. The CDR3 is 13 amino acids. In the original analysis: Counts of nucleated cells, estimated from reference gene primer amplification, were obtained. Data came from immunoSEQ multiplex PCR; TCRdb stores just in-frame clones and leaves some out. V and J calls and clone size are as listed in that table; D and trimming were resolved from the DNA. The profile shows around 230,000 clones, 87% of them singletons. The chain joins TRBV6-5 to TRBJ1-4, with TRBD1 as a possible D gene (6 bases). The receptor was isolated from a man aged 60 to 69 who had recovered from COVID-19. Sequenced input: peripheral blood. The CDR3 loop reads CASSYGGREKLFF. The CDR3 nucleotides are TGTGCCAGCAGTTACGGGGGCCGTGAAAAACTGTTTTTT.